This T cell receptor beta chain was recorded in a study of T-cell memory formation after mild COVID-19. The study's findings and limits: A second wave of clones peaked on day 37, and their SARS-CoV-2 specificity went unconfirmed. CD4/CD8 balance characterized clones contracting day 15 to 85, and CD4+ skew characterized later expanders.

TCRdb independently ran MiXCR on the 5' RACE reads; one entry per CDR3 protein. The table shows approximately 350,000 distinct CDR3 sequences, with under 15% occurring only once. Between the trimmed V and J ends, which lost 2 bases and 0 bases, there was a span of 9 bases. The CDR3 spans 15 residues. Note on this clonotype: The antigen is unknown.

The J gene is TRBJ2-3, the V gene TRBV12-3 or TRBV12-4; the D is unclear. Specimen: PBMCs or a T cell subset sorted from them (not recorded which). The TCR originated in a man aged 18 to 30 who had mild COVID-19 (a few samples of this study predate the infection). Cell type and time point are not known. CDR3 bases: TGTGCCAGCAGTTTACCGGTGTTAAGCACAGATACGCAGTATTTT. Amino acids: CASSLPVLSTDTQYF.